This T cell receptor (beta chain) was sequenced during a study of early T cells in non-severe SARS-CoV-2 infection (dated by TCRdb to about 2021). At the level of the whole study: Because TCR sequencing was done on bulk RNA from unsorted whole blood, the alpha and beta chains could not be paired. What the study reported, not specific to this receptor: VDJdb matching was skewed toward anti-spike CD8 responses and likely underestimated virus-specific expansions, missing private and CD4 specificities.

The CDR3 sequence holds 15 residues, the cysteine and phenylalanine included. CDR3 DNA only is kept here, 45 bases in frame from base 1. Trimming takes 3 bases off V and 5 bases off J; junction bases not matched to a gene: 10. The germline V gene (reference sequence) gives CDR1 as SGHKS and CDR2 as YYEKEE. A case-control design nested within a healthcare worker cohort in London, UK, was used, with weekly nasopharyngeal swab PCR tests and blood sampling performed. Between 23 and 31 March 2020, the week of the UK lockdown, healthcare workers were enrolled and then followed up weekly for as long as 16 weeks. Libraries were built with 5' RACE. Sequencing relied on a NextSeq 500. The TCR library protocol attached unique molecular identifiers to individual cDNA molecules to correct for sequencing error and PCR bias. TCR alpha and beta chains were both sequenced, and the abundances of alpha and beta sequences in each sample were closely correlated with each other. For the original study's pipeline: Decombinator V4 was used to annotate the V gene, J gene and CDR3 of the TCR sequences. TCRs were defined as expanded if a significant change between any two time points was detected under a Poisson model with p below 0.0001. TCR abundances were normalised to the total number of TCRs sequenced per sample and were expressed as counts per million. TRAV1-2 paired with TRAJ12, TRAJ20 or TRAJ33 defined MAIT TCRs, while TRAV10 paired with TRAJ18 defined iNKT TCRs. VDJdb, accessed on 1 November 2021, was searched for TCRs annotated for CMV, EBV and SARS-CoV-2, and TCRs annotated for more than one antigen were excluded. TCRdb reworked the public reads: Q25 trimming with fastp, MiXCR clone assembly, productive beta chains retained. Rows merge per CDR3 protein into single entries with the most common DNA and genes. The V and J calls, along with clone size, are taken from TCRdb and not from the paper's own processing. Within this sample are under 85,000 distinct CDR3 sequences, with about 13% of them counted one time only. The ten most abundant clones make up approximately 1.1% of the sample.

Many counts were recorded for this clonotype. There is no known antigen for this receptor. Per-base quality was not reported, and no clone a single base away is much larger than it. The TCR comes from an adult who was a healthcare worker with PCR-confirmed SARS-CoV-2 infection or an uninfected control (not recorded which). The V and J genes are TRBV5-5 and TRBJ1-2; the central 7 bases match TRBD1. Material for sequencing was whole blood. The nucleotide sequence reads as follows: TGTGCCAGCAGCTCATCCGGGACAGAAACTTATGGCTACACCTTC. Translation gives CASSSSGTETYGYTF.